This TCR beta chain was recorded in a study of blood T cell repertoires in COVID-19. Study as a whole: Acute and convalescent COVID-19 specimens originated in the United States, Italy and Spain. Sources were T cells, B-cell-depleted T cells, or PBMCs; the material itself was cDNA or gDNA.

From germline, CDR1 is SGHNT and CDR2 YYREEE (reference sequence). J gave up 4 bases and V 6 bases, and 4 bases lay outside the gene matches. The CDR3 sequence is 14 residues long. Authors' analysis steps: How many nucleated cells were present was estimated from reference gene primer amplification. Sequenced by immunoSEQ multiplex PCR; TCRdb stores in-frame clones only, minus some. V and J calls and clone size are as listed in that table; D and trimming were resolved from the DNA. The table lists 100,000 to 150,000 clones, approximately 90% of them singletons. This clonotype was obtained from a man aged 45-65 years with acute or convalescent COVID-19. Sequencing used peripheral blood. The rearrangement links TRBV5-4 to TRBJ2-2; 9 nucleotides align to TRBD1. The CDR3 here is CASNRQGVTGELFF. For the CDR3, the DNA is TGTGCCAGCAACCGACAGGGGGTCACCGGGGAGCTGTTTTTT.